This T cell receptor beta chain is from a study of CD8 T cells in ankylosing spondylitis. Many counts were recorded for this clonotype. With 0 bases clipped from V and 6 bases from J, the junction kept 4 bases outside the gene matches. The CDR3 consists of 14 residues. Germline lookup yields CDR1 SGHRS and CDR2 YFSETQ. Quantitative barcoded 5'-RACE was used to prepare TCR beta libraries. TCRdb processed the 5' RACE reads anew with MiXCR; each CDR3 protein has one entry. Among just over 150,000 distinct CDR3 sequences listed, 15% to 20% were seen once. The V gene is TRBV5-1, the J gene TRBJ2-7; 9 bases are a match to TRBD2. The sequence derives from a male donor with ankylosing spondylitis or in good health (not recorded which). Material for sequencing was blood, either unsorted or a sorted T cell fraction (not recorded which). CDR3 protein: CASSLDGGRVEQYF. DNA for the CDR3: TGCGCCAGCAGCTTGGATGGCGGGAGGGTCGAGCAGTACTTC.